This T cell receptor beta chain appears in the sequencing data of a study of T-cell memory formation after mild COVID-19. Looking at the study overall: There were largely donor-specific TCR clusters.

Trimming took 3 bases from V and 10 from J, leaving 13 bases between them. CDR3 size: 14 residues. Per the germline V gene, CDR1 is SNHLY and CDR2 is FYNNEI. TCRdb reprocessed the 5' RACE reads with MiXCR, giving one entry per CDR3 protein. The table includes 350,000 to 500,000 distinct CDR3 sequences, less than 25% detected once. This sequence was found in an adult woman who had mild COVID-19 (a few samples of this study predate the infection). Cell type and time point are not known. The material sequenced was PBMCs or a T cell subset sorted from them (not recorded which). The chain couples TRBV2 to TRBJ1-6; D is unresolved. In DNA, the CDR3 is TGTGCCAGCAGTGATACCCGGAGGAGGTCACCCCTCCACTTT. Its protein is CASSDTRRRSPLHF.